This T cell receptor (beta chain) was retrieved from a study of T cell responses to AZD1222 COVID-19 vaccine. Across the study: Pooled in the analysis were second doses at about 4 or about 12 weeks. General study results and limits: Within unmutated variant regions lay the reported targets of nearly half of spike-specific TCRs. Distributed over spike, vaccine-associated CD4 TCRs predominated at 160-218 and 743-854. White British ancestry dominated among donors, who included more females, and clonal diversity was possibly underestimated.

The repertoire was sequenced with immunoSEQ multiplex PCR; TCRdb's copy has only in-frame clones and lacks some. The top ten hold about 5.4% of the sample, which has 100,000 to 150,000 clones, approximately 88% seen once. For this clone: Antigen unknown.

The germline V gene has CDR1 MNHNS and CDR2 SASEGT. Unmatched junction bases numbered 13, after V lost 1 base and J lost 5 bases. The CDR3 runs 17 residues. This material consisted of peripheral blood, taken on day 0 of AZD1222 vaccination. This clonotype originated in an adult in good health. V gene TRBV6-1 combines with J gene TRBJ2-7; 8 nucleotides agree with TRBD2. The CDR3 coding sequence is TGTGCCAGCAGTGAAGATCACAGGGTGGGCGGGAGGAACGAGCAGTACTTC. This encodes CASSEDHRVGGRNEQYF.